One sample yielded the 15 T cell receptor beta chains listed below, sequenced in a study of shared T cell receptors in the human thymus. Repertoires were generated with immunoSEQ multiplex PCR, while TCRdb's copy carries only in-frame clones and drops some. The table shows 600,000 to 900,000 clones, with approximately 85% occurring only once. This sample also appeared in a second study, on human thymus T cells.

Specimen: thymocytes. The source of these receptors is a girl under two years old with a congenital heart defect.

This chain links TRBV14 with TRBJ1-1; perhaps TRBD1 as D (6 bases). CDR3 length: 14 amino acids. Germline-derived CDR1 and CDR2 are SGHDN and FVKESK. V was cut by 2 bases and J by 4 bases, with 11 bases left in between. CDR3 coding DNA: TGTGCCAGCAGCCAACAGGGGCGTATCACTGAAGCTTTCTTT. This translates into CASSQQGRITEAFF.

V and J are TRBV5-1 and TRBJ1-1; TRBD1 might be the D (5 bases). The CDR3 runs to 15 residues. Trimming took 4 bases from V and 3 from J, leaving 16 bases between them. Germline V gene sequence: CDR1 SGHRS, CDR2 YFSETQ. The CDR3 coding sequence is TGCGCCAGCAGCAACGCTAGGGGTAGGGACACTGAAGCTTTCTTT. It translates to CASSNARGRDTEAFF.

This chain uses TRBV5-1 with TRBJ2-1, with 9 positions matching TRBD2. The J segment lost 4 bases and the V segment lost 1 base, leaving 3 bases of the junction unmatched. The CDR3 loop spans 15 amino acids. From germline, CDR1 is SGHRS and CDR2 YFSETQ. The CDR3 reads CASSLSGGTYNEQFF. CDR3 coding DNA: TGCGCCAGCAGCTTGAGCGGGGGGACTTACAATGAGCAGTTCTTC.

The V and J genes are TRBV7-9 and TRBJ1-2; D unclear. In germline, CDR1 is SEHNR, CDR2 FQNEAQ (reference sequence). CDR3 length equals 15 residues. The V end lost 6 bases, the J end lost 2 bases, and 16 bases lay between the germline ends. CDR3 in DNA: TGTGCCAGCAGGGAGAGTGCACCATGGAACTATGGCTACACCTTC. It translates to CASRESAPWNYGYTF. The variable domain in full, completed from reference TRBV7-9 and TRBJ1-2, reads DTGVSQNPRHKITKRGQNVTFRCDPISEHNRLYWYRQTLGQGPEFLTYFQNEAQLEKSRLLSDRFSAERPKGSFSTLEIQRTEQGDSAMYLCASRESAPWNYGYTFGSGTRLTVV.

The chain employs TRBV27 and TRBJ2-2; a possible D gene is TRBD1 (6 bases). The V gene lost 8 bases and the J gene lost 5 bases, with 15 bases spanning the gap. Germline V lookup: CDR1 MNHEY, CDR2 SMNVEV (reference sequence). CDR3 length: 14 residues. The CDR3 sequence is CASQGGGWTGELFF. The CDR3 region has the DNA TGTGCCAGCCAGGGTGGGGGCTGGACCGGGGAGCTGTTTTTT.

The genes are TRBV9 and TRBJ1-2; TRBD1 agrees at 9 bases. CDR1 and CDR2 from the germline V gene are SGDLS and YYNGEE. V dropped 5 bases and J dropped 4; count of bases not matched to a gene: 15. The CDR3 has 17 residues. In nucleotides, the CDR3 is TGTGCCAGCAGGGTGAGACCGGGACAGGGAATCGGCTATGGCTACACCTTC. It codes for CASRVRPGQGIGYGYTF.

The gene calls are TRBV4-1 and TRBJ2-7; D possibly corresponds to TRBD1 (6 bases). The V end was cut by 2 bases, the J end by 0 bases, with 29 bases between. This CDR3 comprises 21 residues. CDR1 is MGHRA and CDR2 is YSYEKL in the germline V gene. This CDR3 is CASSQPEQGSLPTFDSYEQYF. In nucleotides, the CDR3 is TGCGCCAGCAGCCAACCTGAACAGGGAAGCCTACCTACCTTCGACTCCTACGAGCAGTACTTC.

The chain recombines TRBV5-4 with TRBJ1-1, with a weak D call TRBD1 (5 bases). V dropped 4 bases and J dropped 4 bases, with 14 bases sitting between them. Germline CDR1 SGHNT, CDR2 YYREEE (reference sequence). The CDR3 contains 14 residues. The CDR3 here is CASSNNATVTEAFF. CDR3 DNA sequence: TGTGCCAGCAGCAACAACGCGACAGTCACTGAAGCTTTCTTT. The whole variable domain, filled in from reference TRBV5-4 and TRBJ1-1, reads ETGVTQSPTHLIKTRGQQVTLRCSSQSGHNTVSWYQQALGQGPQFIFQYYREEENGRGNFPPRFSGLQFPNYSSELNVNALELDDSALYLCASSNNATVTEAFFGQGTRLTVV.

The V gene is TRBV7-8, the J gene TRBJ1-1; 11 bases line up with TRBD1. The CDR3 runs to 16 residues. The trim removed 4 bases at V and 4 bases at J, leaving 8 bases unmatched. Germline loops: CDR1 SGHVS, CDR2 FQNEAQ. This CDR3 is CASSYKDRGQRTEAFF. DNA for the CDR3: TGTGCCAGCAGCTATAAGGACAGGGGGCAGCGCACTGAAGCTTTCTTT.

The rearrangement uses TRBV11-2 and TRBJ2-5, with TRBD1 matching 8 bases. Germline V lookup: CDR1 SGHAT, CDR2 FQNNGV. The CDR3 length is 16 residues. The V segment lost 0 bases and the J segment 3 bases; nucleotides outside the gene matches: 6. CDR3 region: CASSLDLPGQEETQYF. CDR3 coding DNA: TGTGCCAGCAGCTTAGATCTTCCGGGACAGGAAGAGACCCAGTACTTC.

The CDR3 DNA reads TGTGCCATCAGTGATGTACATTTTCAGCCCCAGCATTTT. Translating gives CAISDVHFQPQHF. J is TRBJ1-5 and V is TRBV10-3; D is uncertain. CDR1 is ENHRY and CDR2 is SYGVKD in the germline V gene. Trimming removed 3 bases at V and 6 bases at J, with 9 bases between. CDR3 length: 13 residues.

The chain uses TRBV27 and TRBJ1-5, with D possibly being TRBD1 (6 bases). CDR3 size: 15 residues. Trimming shortened V by 5 bases and J by 4 bases, and 15 bases separated the two germline ends. CDR1 and CDR2 (germline): MNHEY, SMNVEV (reference sequence). CDR3 bases: TGTGCCAGCAGTCGTAAGGGGGTTGGGAATCAGCCCCAGCATTTT. Translation: CASSRKGVGNQPQHF.

The CDR3 here is CASSPGADYTEAFF. In DNA form, the CDR3 reads TGTGCCAGCAGCCCAGGGGCGGATTACACTGAAGCTTTCTTT. V usage is TRBV7-4 and J usage is TRBJ1-1; TRBD1 might be the D (6 bases). Germline V gene sequence: CDR1 SGHVT, CDR2 SQSDAQ. There are 14 residues in the CDR3. Trimming shortened V by 5 bases and J by 3 bases, and 13 bases separated the two germline ends.

This chain connects TRBV14 to TRBJ2-2; 8 bases match TRBD1. The V gene's germline CDR1 is SGHDN and CDR2 FVKESK. The V and J ends lost 3 bases and 3 bases, in that order; junction bases with no gene match: 6. This CDR3 comprises 16 residues. CDR3 sequence reads: CASSHDRGKDTGELFF. The CDR3, as DNA: TGTGCCAGCAGCCACGACAGGGGTAAAGACACCGGGGAGCTGTTTTTT.

On this clone: This sample includes further DNA sequences coding for the same CDR3. The rearrangement uses TRBV2 and TRBJ2-7; TRBD2 is a possible D gene (5 bases). This CDR3 spans 13 amino acids. In germline, CDR1 is SNHLY, CDR2 FYNNEI. The ends were cut back, 3 bases at V and 1 base at J, with 7 bases in the middle. The CDR3 nucleotides read TGTGCCAGCAGTGATCGGGGTTCCTACGAGCAGTACTTC. Protein: CASSDRGSYEQYF.